This T cell receptor (beta chain) was sequenced during a study of T-cell reconstitution after alpha-beta-depleted transplantation in children. Germline CDR1 reads SGHRS; CDR2 reads YFSETQ. Unmatched junction bases numbered 2, after V lost 0 bases and J lost 3 bases. CDR3 size: 15 residues. Unique molecular identifiers were incorporated during preparation of the TCRbeta library. TCRdb redid the calling of the PCR reads with MiXCR, one entry per CDR3 protein. Seen here are around 600,000 distinct CDR3 sequences, roughly 10% observed once, and the top ten hold around 4%. This receptor was obtained from a human donor who donated a stem cell graft to a child with acute myeloid leukemia. The sample in question was PBMCs from the stem cell graft donor, obtained from the stem cell graft. The chain has TRBV5-1 and TRBJ2-7, with TRBD2 matching over 11 bases. The CDR3 loop is CASSLASGRLYEQYF. CDR3 bases: TGCGCCAGCAGCTTGGCTAGCGGGAGGCTCTACGAGCAGTACTTC.